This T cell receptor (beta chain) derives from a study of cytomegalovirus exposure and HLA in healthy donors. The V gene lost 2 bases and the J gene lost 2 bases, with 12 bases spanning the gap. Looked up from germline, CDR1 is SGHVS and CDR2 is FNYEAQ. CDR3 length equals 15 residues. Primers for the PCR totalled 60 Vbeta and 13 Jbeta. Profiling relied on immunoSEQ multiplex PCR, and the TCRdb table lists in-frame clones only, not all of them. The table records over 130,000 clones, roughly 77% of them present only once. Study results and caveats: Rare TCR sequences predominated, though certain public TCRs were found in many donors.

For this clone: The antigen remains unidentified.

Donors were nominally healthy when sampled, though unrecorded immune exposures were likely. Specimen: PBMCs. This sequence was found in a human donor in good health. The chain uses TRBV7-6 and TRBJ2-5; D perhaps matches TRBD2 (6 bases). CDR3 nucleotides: TGTGCCAGCAGCTTAAACCCCGGGGGTCAAGAGACCCAGTACTTC. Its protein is CASSLNPGGQETQYF.